Included here is one T cell receptor (beta chain) sequence, with context. What antigen it recognizes has not been identified. No much larger clone is present one base from it, and per-base qualities are unavailable. This sample is part of a study of glioma-infiltrating T cells (dated by TCRdb to 2015 to 2016). Regarding the research as a whole: Sequencing of TCR alpha- and beta-chain repertoires was performed on glioma tissue, on non-neoplastic brain tissue, and on matched peripheral blood mononuclear cells. The paired cohort was made up of three low-grade glioma patients, eight or nine primary glioblastoma patients and three non-glioma patients who contributed non-neoplastic brain tissue. To measure divergence between tissue and blood T-cell populations, each tissue-infiltrating repertoire was compared with the peripheral blood repertoire of the same patient.

The iRepertoire nested amplicon-rescue multiplex PCR (arm-PCR) platform was used to amplify TCR alpha and beta CDR3 regions from RNA. One-step reverse transcription and amplification used about 100-400 ng of tissue mRNA or PBMC total RNA as input. After bead purification, a secondary multiplex PCR added Illumina adapters, and libraries were gel-purified between 200 and 400 bp. Internal 6-nucleotide barcodes were carried by the libraries and were used for demultiplexing. The libraries were sequenced on an Illumina MiSeq using 2x220 or 2x250 nucleotide paired-end reads. In the source study's methods: Paired reads were merged using FLASH 1.2.11 and aligned with BWA-MEM to the GRCh37 human genome, and TRA and TRB reads were then extracted. V and J assignment used an IMGT-derived reference of cassette sequences and CDR3 motifs that included pseudogenes. Reads were translated in three frames, and productive CDR3s were defined as those with a C...FGXG motif and no stop codons. Unique combinations of V-J cassette pair and CDR3 amino acid sequence were defined as clonotypes. Reads were filtered by Hamming distance, thresholded by each sample's sequence error rate in mapped regions. TCRdb reprocessed the public reads (quality trimming at Q25 with fastp, clone calling with MiXCR) and kept in-frame beta chains. Every CDR3 protein is listed once, alongside the most common genes and DNA of its rows. These V and J calls derive from TCRdb rather than the authors' analysis. For this sample there are over 120,000 distinct CDR3 sequences; roughly 43% appear just once. Jointly, the top ten make up over 15% of the sample.

Overall study results and their limits: Group comparisons rested on small numbers: three non-neoplastic, three low-grade glioma and 7 or 8 glioblastoma patients. VJ-independent divergence between tissue and blood was below expectation in non-neoplastic patients but above expectation in all gliomas, especially low-grade gliomas. Tissue and blood shared very few CDR3 sequences, a result attributed to high CDR3 diversity and limited sampling.

Sequences were obtained from glioma tissue, nonneoplastic brain tissue, or PBMCs (not recorded which). The clonotype comes from a human donor with low-grade glioma or glioblastoma, undergoing nonglioma brain surgery, or in good health (not recorded which).

The base sequence is TGTGCCAGCAGCCCGGACGGGAATCAGCCCCAGCATTTT. Translated, it gives CASSPDGNQPQHF. This sequence uses TRBV7-9 and TRBJ1-5; the D gene remains uncertain. Trimming removed 5 bases from V and 4 bases from J, leaving 9 bases between the germline ends. From the germline V gene (reference sequence), CDR1 is SEHNR and CDR2 is FQNEAQ. From cysteine to phenylalanine, the CDR3 is 13 amino acids long. The retained sequence is limited to the CDR3, 39 bases, with the frame set at the first base.